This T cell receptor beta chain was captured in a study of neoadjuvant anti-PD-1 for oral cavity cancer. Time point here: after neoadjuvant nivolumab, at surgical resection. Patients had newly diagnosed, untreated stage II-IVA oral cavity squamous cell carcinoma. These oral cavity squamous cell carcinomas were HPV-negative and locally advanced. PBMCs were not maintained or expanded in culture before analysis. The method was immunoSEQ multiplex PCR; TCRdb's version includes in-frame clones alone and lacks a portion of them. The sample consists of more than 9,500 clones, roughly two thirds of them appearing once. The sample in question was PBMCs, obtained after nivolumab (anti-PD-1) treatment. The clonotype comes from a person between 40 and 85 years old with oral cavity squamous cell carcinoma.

The DNA of the CDR3 is TGTGCCAGCAGCCCGACTAGAGACTCCTACAATGAGCAGTTCTTC. It is translated as CASSPTRDSYNEQFF. The genes are TRBV7-3 and TRBJ2-1; D is possibly TRBD2 (6 bases). Trimming stripped 5 bases from V and 0 bases from J, with 11 bases between. CDR1 is SGHTA and CDR2 is FQGTGA in the germline V gene. The CDR3 totals 15 residues. The full variable domain, rest sourced from reference TRBV7-3 and TRBJ2-1, is GAGVSQTPSNKVTEKGKYVELRCDPISGHTALYWYRQSLGQGPEFLIYFQGTGAADDSGLPNDRFFAVRPEGSVSTLKIQRTERGDSAVYLCASSPTRDSYNEQFFGPGTRLTVL.